The 24 T cell receptor beta chains below all came from one sample that was sequenced in a study of T cell clones after liver transplantation. Sequencing was performed with immunoSEQ multiplex PCR; in TCRdb, only in-frame clones are kept and a portion is missing. The sample consists of around 110,000 clones, 90% of them appearing once. The input for sequencing was CD4+ T cells from blood, taken 12 months after liver transplant. The receptors derive from a human patient who received a liver transplant. The T cells may partly be graft donor cells.

The chain joins TRBV2 to TRBJ1-5; D unresolved. Germline loops: CDR1 SNHLY, CDR2 FYNNEI. V was pared by 3 bases and J by 2 bases, with 5 bases between. The CDR3 spans 13 residues. CDR3 residues: CASSERGNQPQHF. The CDR3 DNA sequence: TGTGCCAGCAGTGAGAGAGGCAATCAGCCCCAGCATTTT.

The genes are TRBV19 and TRBJ1-2, with D tentatively TRBD1 (6 bases). Germline loops: CDR1 LNHDA, CDR2 SQIVND (reference sequence). V lost 2 bases and J 4 bases, leaving 11 bases between the germline ends. The CDR3 loop spans 14 amino acids. In nucleotides, the CDR3 is TGTGCCAGTAGTATATCGGACAGAAGCTATGGCTACACCTTC. The encoded protein is CASSISDRSYGYTF. The full variable domain, rest sourced from reference TRBV19 and TRBJ1-2, is DGGITQSPKYLFRKEGQNVTLSCEQNLNHDAMYWYRQDPGQGLRLIYYSQIVNDFQKGDIAEGYSVSREKKESFPLTVTSAQKNPTAFYLCASSISDRSYGYTFGSGTRLTVV.

This rearrangement joins TRBV5-1 to TRBJ2-2, with no clear D. The germline gives CDR1 SGHRS, CDR2 YFSETQ. The CDR3 spans 12 residues. Trimming left V 4 bases short and J 6 bases short, with 7 bases between. CDR3 bases: TGCGCCAGCAGCGACACGGCCGGGGAGCTGTTTTTT. It is translated as CASSDTAGELFF.

The V and J genes are TRBV28 and TRBJ2-3; 7 nucleotides agree with TRBD2. The CDR3 spans 16 residues. V shed 5 bases and J 0 bases; nucleotides not matched to a gene: 8. The germline V gene has CDR1 MDHEN and CDR2 SYDVKM. CDR3 sequence (DNA): TGTGCCAGCAGTCCGCGGGACTACCCTAGCACAGATACGCAGTATTTT. It codes for CASSPRDYPSTDTQYF. Variable domain in full (rest from reference TRBV28 and TRBJ2-3): DVKVTQSSRYLVKRTGEKVFLECVQDMDHENMFWYRQDPGLGLRLIYFSYDVKMKEKGDIPEGYSVSREKKERFSLILESASTNQTSMYLCASSPRDYPSTDTQYFGPGTRLTVL.

This chain's CDR3 is CASTGVDNEQFF. CDR3 sequence (DNA): TGCGCCAGTACGGGCGTTGACAATGAGCAGTTCTTC. The chain is built from TRBV5-1 and TRBJ2-1, with D hard to call. Per germline, CDR1 SGHRS and CDR2 YFSETQ. With 8 bases removed from V and 5 bases from J, the gap between germline ends came to 11 bases. The length of the CDR3 is 12 residues.

The rearrangement uses TRBV5-1 and TRBJ2-1; the match to TRBD1 covers 9 bases. The CDR3 is made up of 15 amino acids. Germline V gene sequence: CDR1 SGHRS, CDR2 YFSETQ. Trimming at V came to 4 bases and at J to 8 bases, leaving 10 bases not matched to a gene. DNA of the CDR3: TGCGCCAGCAGCATCACCGGGACAGGGTTGGATGAGCAGTTCTTC. Translation: CASSITGTGLDEQFF.

This rearrangement joins TRBV18 to TRBJ1-1, with 8 positions matching TRBD1. This CDR3 region has 16 residues. After removal of 7 bases from V and 6 bases from J, the junction contained 16 bases not matched to a gene. Germline V gene lookup returns CDR1 KGHSH and CDR2 LQKENI. CDR3 DNA sequence: TGTGCCAGCTATCCTACTAACAGGGGGATCTATCCTGAAGCTTTCTTT. It yields the protein CASYPTNRGIYPEAFF.

V and J are TRBV9 and TRBJ1-1; D gene unclear. This CDR3 contains 13 residues. V was trimmed by 0 bases and J by 2 bases, leaving 5 bases between them. CDR1 and CDR2 from the germline V gene are SGDLS and YYNGEE. The CDR3 here is CASSVESNTEAFF. The CDR3 DNA reads as TGTGCCAGCAGCGTAGAGTCAAACACTGAAGCTTTCTTT.

J is TRBJ2-7 and V is TRBV28, with D possibly being TRBD1 (6 bases). V gave up 6 bases and J gave up 1 base, with 13 bases separating them. This CDR3 region has 14 residues. Germline V gene lookup returns CDR1 MDHEN and CDR2 SYDVKM. CDR3 sequence: CASRPWGPSYEQYF. The CDR3 DNA reads as TGTGCCAGCAGGCCCTGGGGGCCGTCCTACGAGCAGTACTTC.

The V and J genes are TRBV7-2 and TRBJ1-1, with 9 positions matching TRBD1. CDR3 length equals 15 residues. Germline V gives CDR1 SGHTA, CDR2 FQGNSA. Trimming removed 5 bases from V and 3 bases from J; junction bases left unmatched: 7. The DNA of the CDR3 is TGTGCCAGCAGCACCCCTGGACAGGGGTACACTGAAGCTTTCTTT. This gives the protein CASSTPGQGYTEAFF.

This clone appeared a single time. CDR3 sequence (DNA): TGTGCCAGTAGGTTGGACAGGGGGTTCAATCAGCCCCAGCATTTT. Protein sequence: CASRLDRGFNQPQHF. This sequence joins TRBV19 and TRBJ1-5; the match to TRBD1 covers 10 bases. The germline CDR1 and CDR2 sequences are LNHDA and SQIVND (reference sequence). The CDR3 loop spans 15 amino acids. Trimming at V came to 6 bases and at J to 3 bases, leaving 5 bases not matched to a gene.

The chain is built from TRBV5-1 and TRBJ2-6, with D tentatively TRBD1 (5 bases). Germline V gene data show CDR1 as SGHRS and CDR2 as YFSETQ. The V gene lost 1 base and the J gene lost 6 bases, with 14 bases spanning the gap. This CDR3 region has 16 residues. In DNA, the CDR3 is TGCGCCAGCAGCTTGACCCCCCAGGGTGAGGCCAACGTCCTGACTTTC. It translates to CASSLTPQGEANVLTF.

The chain uses TRBV19 and TRBJ2-2; 11 bases match TRBD2. This CDR3 region has 18 residues. Germline V lookup: CDR1 LNHDA, CDR2 SQIVND (reference sequence). The V gene end was trimmed by 5 bases and the J gene end by 5 bases; junction bases not matched to a gene: 13. The CDR3 DNA reads as TGTGCCAGTAGTTCGGCGACTAGCGGGATATTTGGAACCGGGGAGCTGTTTTTT. This gives the protein CASSSATSGIFGTGELFF.

The chain employs TRBV7-6 and TRBJ2-1; 10 bases are a match to TRBD2. Germline CDR1 reads SGHVS; CDR2 reads FNYEAQ. The J segment lost 8 bases and the V segment lost 5 bases, leaving 9 bases of the junction unmatched. This CDR3 region has 15 residues. The CDR3 reads CASSLNIAGGDEQFF. CDR3 in DNA: TGTGCCAGCAGCCTAAACATAGCGGGAGGAGATGAGCAGTTCTTC.

CDR3 residues: CASSVDEGANQPQHF. The CDR3, as DNA: TGTGCCAGCAGCGTAGATGAAGGGGCAAATCAGCCCCAGCATTTT. The gene calls are TRBV9 and TRBJ1-5, with a tentative D call TRBD1 (5 bases). Trimming took 0 bases from V and 4 from J, leaving 11 bases between them. This CDR3 has 15 amino acids. The germline CDR1 and CDR2 sequences are SGDLS and YYNGEE.

This chain uses TRBV12-5 with TRBJ2-3; D is possibly TRBD2 (6 bases). Germline assignment: CDR1 LGHNT and CDR2 FRNRAP. The length of the CDR3 is 16 residues. V gave up 0 bases and J gave up 4 bases, with 14 bases separating them. The CDR3 DNA sequence: TGTGCTAGTGGTTTGGTACCGGGAGCGGTCGCAGATACGCAGTATTTT. As protein: CASGLVPGAVADTQYF.

The rearrangement links TRBV25-1 to TRBJ2-2; maybe TRBD1 (5 bases). The germline V and J ends were trimmed by 3 bases and 1 base, with 9 bases remaining between them. This CDR3 spans 15 amino acids. Germline V gives CDR1 MGHDK, CDR2 SYGVNS. CDR3 nucleotide sequence: TGTGCCAGCAGTGATCTTGGACAGAACACCGGGGAGCTGTTTTTT. It is translated as CASSDLGQNTGELFF.

V is TRBV6-5 and J is TRBJ1-3; no reliable D call. Germline-derived CDR1 and CDR2 are MNHEY and SVGAGI. CDR3 length equals 14 residues. With 0 bases removed from V and 1 base from J, the gap between germline ends came to 4 bases. CDR3 protein: CASSYSGSGNTIYF. The CDR3 DNA reads TGTGCCAGCAGTTACTCCGGGTCTGGAAACACCATATATTTT.

This chain connects TRBV10-3 to TRBJ2-7; TRBD1 agrees at 8 bases. With V trimmed by 7 bases and J by 2 bases, 7 bases remained unmatched. CDR3 length: 14 amino acids. Germline-derived CDR1 and CDR2 are ENHRY and SYGVKD. The CDR3 DNA reads TGTGCCATCAAGTACGGGACAGGTCCCTACGAGCAGTACTTC. It specifies CAIKYGTGPYEQYF.

The chain joins TRBV11-2 to TRBJ2-5; D tentatively fits TRBD1 or TRBD2 (5 bases each). The CDR3 loop spans 13 amino acids. Trimming removed 2 bases at V and 7 bases at J, with 11 bases between. Germline values: CDR1 SGHAT, CDR2 FQNNGV. CDR3 in amino acids: CASSLQGTATQYF. DNA of the CDR3: TGTGCCAGCAGCTTACAAGGGACGGCGACCCAGTACTTC.

A remark on this clone: At one of its ends the junction is not consistent with the germline gene, which may arise from a read error. As DNA, the CDR3 is TGTGCCGTCAGGACAGGGGACAATGGCTACACCTTC. It yields the protein CAVRTGDNGYTF. The V and J genes are TRBV10-3 and TRBJ1-2, with 9 bases matching TRBD1. The CDR3 totals 12 residues. Germline V gene lookup returns CDR1 ENHRY and CDR2 SYGVKD.

This chain uses TRBV4-1 with TRBJ2-5; 8 bases agree with TRBD2. Germline loops: CDR1 MGHRA, CDR2 YSYEKL. Germline trimming cut 1 base from V and 3 bases from J; bases unmatched to any gene: 4. This CDR3 region has 15 residues. The CDR3 here is CASSQVPLAEETQYF. CDR3 DNA sequence: TGCGCCAGCAGCCAAGTTCCACTAGCGGAAGAGACCCAGTACTTC.

This clone appeared once. The V gene is TRBV7-9, the J gene TRBJ2-1, with 7 nucleotides matching TRBD2. The J segment lost 0 bases and the V segment lost 4 bases, leaving 9 bases of the junction unmatched. Germline CDR1 is SEHNR and CDR2 is FQNEAQ (reference sequence). The CDR3 spans 17 residues. CDR3 DNA sequence: TGTGCCAGCAGCTACGAAGGACTAGTAAGCTCCTACAATGAGCAGTTCTTC. Amino acid sequence: CASSYEGLVSSYNEQFF.

V is TRBV7-2 and J is TRBJ2-3; D call uncertain. In germline, CDR1 is SGHTA, CDR2 FQGNSA. The V end was cut by 3 bases, the J end by 3 bases, with 4 bases between. This CDR3 region has 12 residues. Here the CDR3 DNA reads TGTGCCAGCAGCTTTCTTACAGATACGCAGTATTTT. Its translation: CASSFLTDTQYF. The variable domain in full, with the rest retrieved from reference TRBV7-2 and TRBJ2-3, is GAGVSQSPSNKVTEKGKDVELRCDPISGHTALYWYRQSLGQGLEFLIYFQGNSAPDKSGLPSDRFSAERTGGSVSTLTIQRTQQEDSAVYLCASSFLTDTQYFGPGTRLTVL.